What follows are 4 T cell receptor beta chains derived from one specimen sequenced in a study of blood T cell repertoires in COVID-19. Repertoires were generated with immunoSEQ multiplex PCR, while TCRdb's copy carries only in-frame clones and drops some. This table has a few hundred thousand clones, approximately 89% appearing once. Input material: peripheral blood. These receptors came from a woman aged 45-65 years with COVID-19, enrolled during active disease.

The chain couples TRBV6-1 to TRBJ2-7; TRBD1 agrees at 9 bases. Germline V lookup: CDR1 MNHNS, CDR2 SASEGT. The CDR3 is 17 amino acids. Unmatched junction bases numbered 13, after V lost 0 bases and J lost 7 bases. Here the CDR3 DNA reads TGTGCCAGCAGTGAAGCGGGCTTCGGGACAGGGTCGTGGGAGCAGTACTTC. This encodes CASSEAGFGTGSWEQYF.

This rearrangement joins TRBV12-3 or TRBV12-4 to TRBJ1-1, with D tentatively TRBD1 (6 bases). The CDR3 contains 13 residues. Deletions cut 2 bases from V and 10 bases from J, with 14 bases between. Here the CDR3 DNA reads TGTGCCAGCAGTTTATCGCCGGGGGGCCCAGCTTTCTTT. This sequence encodes CASSLSPGGPAFF.

The chain carries TRBV24-1 and TRBJ2-2, with 11 bases fitting TRBD2. CDR1 is KGHDR and CDR2 is SFDVKD in the germline V gene. CDR3 length: 16 residues. V was clipped by 6 bases and J by 3 bases; unmatched bases: 5. The CDR3 protein is CATSPLAGGHTGELFF. In DNA form, the CDR3 reads TGTGCCACCAGTCCCCTAGCGGGGGGACACACCGGGGAGCTGTTTTTT.

The CDR3 DNA follows: TGTGCCAGCAGACAGGTGACTGACTATGGCTACACCTTC. Its protein is CASRQVTDYGYTF. The gene calls are TRBV28 and TRBJ1-2; possible D gene TRBD1, 5 bases. Per germline, CDR1 MDHEN and CDR2 SYDVKM. V was pared by 6 bases and J by 3 bases, with 11 bases between. CDR3 size: 13 residues.